This T cell receptor beta chain was identified during a study of T-cell reconstitution after alpha-beta-depleted transplantation in children. Broader study findings: Reports say that about two months after transplant, the alpha-beta T cells came out of several hundred graft clones that had expanded. Where some patients showed high TCRbeta diversity at day 60, it came from recipient T cells and thymic progenitors that had survived. Hyperexpanded clones declined; after one year, newly produced T cells mostly supplied diversity.

Details on this clonotype: Its antigen remains unknown.

The CDR3 runs to 12 residues. CDR1 and CDR2 from the germline V gene are SGHTA and FQGNSA. Trimming removed 7 bases at V and 4 bases at J, with 8 bases between. The authors prepared the TCRbeta library with unique molecular identifiers. From the PCR reads, TCRdb called clonotypes with MiXCR, one entry per CDR3 protein. The data show 600,000 or so distinct CDR3 sequences, more than 20% seen once. The clonotype originates from a boy under three years old who had a stem cell transplant for acute myeloid leukemia, so the T cells may come from the graft donor. The J gene is TRBJ1-5, the V gene TRBV7-2; D is unresolved. The sample consisted of PBMCs, mostly from graft donor cells, taken 360 days after TCRalphabeta/CD19-depleted stem cell transplant. The CDR3 region is CASTLLNQPQHF. The CDR3 coding sequence is TGTGCCAGCACCCTTCTTAATCAGCCCCAGCATTTT.